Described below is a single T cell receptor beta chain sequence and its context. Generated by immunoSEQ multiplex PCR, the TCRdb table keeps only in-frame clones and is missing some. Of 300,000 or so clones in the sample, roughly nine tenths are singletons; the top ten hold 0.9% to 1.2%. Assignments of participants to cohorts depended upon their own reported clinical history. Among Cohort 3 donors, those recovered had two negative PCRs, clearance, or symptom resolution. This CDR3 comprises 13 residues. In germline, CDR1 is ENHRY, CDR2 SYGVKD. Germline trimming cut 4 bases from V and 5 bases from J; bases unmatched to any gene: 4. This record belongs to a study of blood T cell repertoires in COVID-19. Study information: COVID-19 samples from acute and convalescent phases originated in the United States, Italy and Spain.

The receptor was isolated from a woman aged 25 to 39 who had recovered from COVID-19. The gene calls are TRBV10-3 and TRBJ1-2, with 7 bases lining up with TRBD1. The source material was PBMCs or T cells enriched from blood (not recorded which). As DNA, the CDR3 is TGTGCCATCAGTGGATCGACAGGGTATGGCTACACCTTC. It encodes CAISGSTGYGYTF.